A single sample gave rise to the 5 T cell receptor beta chains below, sequenced in a study of blood T cell repertoires in COVID-19. Sequencing was performed with immunoSEQ multiplex PCR; in TCRdb, only in-frame clones are kept and a portion is missing. The sample includes some 190,000 clones, 75% to 90% of them seen just once. The sequenced sample was peripheral blood. These receptors originate from a woman in her fifties or sixties with acute or convalescent COVID-19.

This chain connects TRBV3-1 (or the pseudogene TRBV3-2) to TRBJ2-4; TRBD2 matches at 13 bases. Germline CDR1 reads LGHDT; CDR2 reads YNNKEL (reference sequence). The CDR3 consists of 16 residues. With 1 base clipped from V and 8 bases from J, the junction kept 5 bases outside the gene matches. CDR3 coding DNA: TGTGCCAGCAGCCAAGGGACTAGCGGGAGACTAGACATTCAGTACTTC. Translated: CASSQGTSGRLDIQYF.

The J gene is TRBJ2-1, the V gene TRBV7-6, with D possibly being TRBD1 (6 bases). Trimming took off 4 bases at V and 7 bases at J, with 20 bases between the two ends. CDR3 length equals 16 residues. Germline CDR1 is SGHVS and CDR2 is FNYEAQ. DNA of the CDR3: TGTGCCAGCAGCTCTGACGAGGGAGTGGGGGCGAATGAGCAGTTCTTC. Protein sequence: CASSSDEGVGANEQFF.

This chain uses TRBV10-3 with TRBJ1-4, with 7 bases aligning to TRBD1. Germline lookup yields CDR1 ENHRY and CDR2 SYGVKD. The CDR3 loop spans 12 amino acids. Losses at the gene ends were 10 bases for V and 5 bases for J; bases not matched to a gene: 4. CDR3: CASGQENEKLFF. The CDR3, as DNA: TGTGCCAGCGGACAGGAGAATGAAAAACTGTTTTTT.

This clone was observed a handful of times. The rearrangement links TRBV28 to TRBJ1-5; the D gene is possibly TRBD1 (5 bases). V was trimmed by 5 bases and J by 6 bases, leaving 23 bases between them. The CDR3 loop spans 17 amino acids. CDR1 MDHEN and CDR2 SYDVKM come from the germline V gene. The CDR3 spells CASSALRGSGEGQPQHF. As DNA, the CDR3 is TGTGCCAGCAGTGCCCTCCGGGGCAGCGGGGAGGGTCAGCCCCAGCATTTT.

This clone was counted between two and nine times. The chain uses TRBV13 and TRBJ2-1; 9 bases fit TRBD2. V lost 3 bases and J lost 6; bases outside the gene matches: 6. Germline loops: CDR1 PRHDT, CDR2 FYEKMQ (reference sequence). This CDR3 spans 15 amino acids. The CDR3 region has the DNA TGTGCCAGCAGCTTTCAGCGGGAGGTTCTCAATGAGCAGTTCTTC. It translates to CASSFQREVLNEQFF.